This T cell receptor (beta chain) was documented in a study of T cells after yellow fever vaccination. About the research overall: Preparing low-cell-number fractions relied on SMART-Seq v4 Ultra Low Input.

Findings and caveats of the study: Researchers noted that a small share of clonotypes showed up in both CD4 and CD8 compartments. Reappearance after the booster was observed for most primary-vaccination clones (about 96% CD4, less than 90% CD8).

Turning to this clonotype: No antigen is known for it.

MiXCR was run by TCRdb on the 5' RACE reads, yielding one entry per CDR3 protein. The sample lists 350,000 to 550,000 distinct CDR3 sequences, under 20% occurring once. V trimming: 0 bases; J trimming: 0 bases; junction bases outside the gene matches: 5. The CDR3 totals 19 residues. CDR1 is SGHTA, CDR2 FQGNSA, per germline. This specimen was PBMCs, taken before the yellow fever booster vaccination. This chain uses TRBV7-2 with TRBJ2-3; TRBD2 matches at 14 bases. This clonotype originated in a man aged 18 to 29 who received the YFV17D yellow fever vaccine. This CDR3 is CASSLAGTSGGPSTDTQYF. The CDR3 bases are TGTGCCAGCAGCTTAGCCGGGACTAGCGGGGGACCCAGCACAGATACGCAGTATTTT. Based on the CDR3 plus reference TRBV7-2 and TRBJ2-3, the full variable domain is GAGVSQSPSNKVTEKGKDVELRCDPISGHTALYWYRQSLGQGLEFLIYFQGNSAPDKSGLPSDRFSAERTGGSVSTLTIQRTQQEDSAVYLCASSLAGTSGGPSTDTQYFGPGTRLTVL.